Here is one T cell receptor beta chain with its context. Its antigen is unknown. No much larger clone exists at a distance of one base, and base qualities are not known. V is clipped by 6 bases and J by 0 bases, and the sequence between their germline boundaries is 17 bases long. The CDR3, from cysteine to phenylalanine, totals 16 residues. CDR3 DNA only is kept here, 48 bases in frame from base 1. This sample is part of a study of T cells in Graves' hyperthyroidism and ophthalmopathy (dated by TCRdb to between 2018 and 2021). Some background on the complete study: Peripheral blood samples were taken at the time of initial diagnosis, prior to any treatment. A discovery cohort of fewer than 110 patients, fewer than 50 with Graves' ophthalmopathy and about 60 with stable Graves' hyperthyroidism, was used to find distinguishing TCR V-J signatures. Prospective prediction of ophthalmopathy was tested in an independent validation cohort of 18 hyperthyroidism patients and 15 to 17 patients who later progressed to ophthalmopathy. The approximately 98 discovery patients were randomly divided into training and test sets at a 7:3 ratio. In addition, the study compared T-cell repertoires in thyroid tissue and in blood from roughly six Graves' hyperthyroidism patients. After blood sampling, hyperthyroidism patients were treated with methimazole at a starting dose of 30 mg daily, and ophthalmopathy patients were treated with high-dose intravenous methylprednisolone. The paper describes TCR Vbeta CDR3 sequencing of 140 or so peripheral blood samples, made up of 43 ophthalmopathy patients, 70 to 80 hyperthyroidism patients and some 17 progressor patients.

General study outcomes and caveats: No statistical method was used to fix the sample size in advance, and group allocation was not hidden from the investigators. A model built on a 13 V-J signature distinguished ophthalmopathy from stable hyperthyroidism, reaching over 85% sensitivity and around 81% specificity in cross-validation and 80%/75% in testing. Most expanded thyroid clonotypes (frequency above 0.001) were also found in blood, which suggests that blood repertoires may mirror thyroid immune responses. During validation, the model predicted progression to ophthalmopathy a median of about 6.3 months ahead of onset, with around 70% sensitivity and 72.22% specificity.

Stable Graves' hyperthyroidism was defined as no progression to ophthalmopathy during 18 months of follow-up. Hyperthyroidism patients were newly diagnosed, with disease duration under 2 months, and aged 18 to 65 years. The study excluded patients with uncontrolled infections, other autoimmune diseases, pregnancy or lactation. Diagnoses relied on clinical symptoms, serum thyroxine and TRAb, thyroid ultrasound and orbital computed tomography. PBMCs were isolated from approximately 10 ml of fresh peripheral blood by Ficoll-Paque density gradient centrifugation. Total RNA was extracted with Trizol reagent, and quality was checked on an Agilent 2100 Bioanalyzer. The TCR beta CDR3 regions were amplified from RNA transcripts. The first round of RT-PCR for the TCR CDR3 was performed with the HTBI primer set and the Qiagen OneStep RT-PCR kit. A second multiplex PCR round built the libraries, followed by size selection and purification. Sequencing of the libraries was done on an Illumina HiSeq2000 using paired-end 100 bp reads. As for the authors' bioinformatics: SOAPnuke was used to process the raw data, throwing out any read that contained adapters or uncalled bases, had a mean Phred below 15, or lacked an exact constant-primer or identifier match. COPE v1.2.5 was used to merge the high-quality paired reads, and each unique nucleotide sequence was defined as a clonotype. Clonotypes were aligned to IMGT TRBV, TRBD and TRBJ reference segments using MiTCR v1.1. Only V-J combinations with frequency above 0.0001, covering approximately 99% of repertoires, were analysed. The TCS score was defined as the ratio of F50 (clonal expansion) to E x V (chaos), calculated using BLOSUM62-based TCRdist between CDR3 peptides within each V-J. Welch's t-statistics and random forest reduced 500 to 550 V-J features to 10 to 15, which were used in a naive Bayes classifier (R e1071). TCRdb trimmed public reads at Q25 via fastp, called clones via MiXCR and kept in-frame beta chains. Each entry merges the rows of one CDR3 protein and shows their most common DNA and genes. What appears here as the V and J calls and clone size reflects TCRdb's work, not the paper's. Within this sample are about 700,000 distinct CDR3 sequences, with roughly 15% of them counted one time only. 10% of the sample is held by the ten biggest clonotypes.

The chain uses TRBV12-3 or TRBV12-4 and TRBJ1-1; the D segment could be TRBD1, given 5 matching bases. The source material was blood. The receptor was derived from a young woman with Graves' hyperthyroidism. The CDR3 in this case is CASRSQSRALNTEAFF. The sequenced DNA is TGTGCCAGCAGGTCGCAAAGCAGGGCGCTGAACACTGAAGCTTTCTTT.